This T cell receptor (beta chain) was recovered during a study of molecular identifiers for immune sequencing clone quantification. This clonotype has a handful of counts. The antigen remains unidentified. Previously reported methods and listed TCR primers produced the bulk TCR libraries. Using its own MiXCR run on the PCR reads, TCRdb lists one record per CDR3 protein. The sample records about 640,000 distinct CDR3 sequences, roughly 21% being singletons. Broader study findings: Clonotypes topping 20 RNA copies carried over 97% of effector molecules but under 1% of naive ones. Barcode-sharing identical TCR molecules could underestimate highly expanded clone sizes.

The clonotype originates from a human donor in good health. Some libraries in this study had Jurkat cell RNA spiked in. Sequencing used naive CD8+ T cells from blood, with Jurkat cell RNA spiked in. The subset: FACS-sorted CD8+CD4-CCR7+CD45RA+ naive T cells.

The CDR3 reads CASSAGTATGELFF. Written as DNA, the CDR3 is TGTGCCAGCAGTGCCGGGACAGCTACCGGGGAGCTGTTTTTT. V usage is TRBV12-3 or TRBV12-4 and J usage is TRBJ2-2, with 7 bases identical to TRBD1. The CDR3 covers 14 residues. The junction had 5 bases not matched to a gene; V was cut back by 5 bases and J by 5 bases.